The 3 T cell receptor beta chains below come from one sample, sequenced in a study of blood T cell repertoires in COVID-19. TCRdb's copy holds only in-frame clones and misses some; the assay was immunoSEQ multiplex PCR. The table records under 150,000 clones, more than 80% of them present only once. Specimen: peripheral blood. Receptors were obtained from a woman in her fifties or sixties with COVID-19, enrolled during active disease.

V gene TRBV19 combines with J gene TRBJ1-2; unclear D gene. The CDR3 loop spans 17 amino acids. CDR1 and CDR2 (germline): LNHDA, SQIVND (reference sequence). V lost 9 bases to trimming and J lost 3 bases, with 26 bases between them. The chain's CDR3 is CARGTAAPGLNDYGYTF. CDR3 bases: TGTGCCAGGGGCACGGCCGCACCAGGACTGAACGACTATGGCTACACCTTC.

The chain links TRBV19 to TRBJ1-5; the D gene is possibly TRBD1 (5 bases). The V gene's germline CDR1 is LNHDA and CDR2 SQIVND (reference sequence). V was clipped by 3 bases and J by 4 bases, with 13 bases between them. This CDR3 has 15 amino acids. The CDR3 spells CASSISGNQNQPQHF. Here the CDR3 DNA reads TGTGCCAGTAGTATTTCAGGGAACCAAAATCAGCCCCAGCATTTT. The full variable domain, its missing parts supplied by reference TRBV19 and TRBJ1-5, is DGGITQSPKYLFRKEGQNVTLSCEQNLNHDAMYWYRQDPGQGLRLIYYSQIVNDFQKGDIAEGYSVSREKKESFPLTVTSAQKNPTAFYLCASSISGNQNQPQHFGDGTRLSIL.

V and J are TRBV6-5 and TRBJ1-1; 7 bases align to TRBD1. Germline assignment: CDR1 MNHEY and CDR2 SVGAGI. This CDR3 is built from 12 residues. The CDR3 DNA reads TGTTCCTCCGGGACAGTGAACACTGAAGCTTTCTTT. This codes for CSSGTVNTEAFF.